A single sample is the source of the 30 T cell receptor beta chains below, sequenced in a study of blood T cell repertoires in COVID-19. Generated by immunoSEQ multiplex PCR, the TCRdb table keeps only in-frame clones and is missing some. The sample yields about 230,000 clones, 80% to 90% seen once. The sample comprised PBMCs or T cells enriched from blood (not recorded which). Source of these receptors: a woman aged 45-59 years in a cohort exposed to, infected with or recovered from COVID-19 (not recorded which).

This sequence joins TRBV28 and TRBJ1-1; D uncertain. V lost 1 base to trimming and J lost 0 bases, with 12 bases between them. This CDR3 spans 16 amino acids. CDR1 and CDR2 from the germline V gene are MDHEN and SYDVKM. CDR3 coding DNA: TGTGCCAGCAGTTTATATCGCACTTTTATGAACACTGAAGCTTTCTTT. This gives the protein CASSLYRTFMNTEAFF.

The rearrangement joins TRBV7-2 to TRBJ2-1; 8 bases map to TRBD1. With 0 bases clipped from V and 0 bases from J, the junction kept 7 bases outside the gene matches. This CDR3 has 18 amino acids. The germline gives CDR1 SGHTA, CDR2 FQGNSA. In DNA, the CDR3 is TGTGCCAGCAGCTTAGCGCATACAGGGGGAAGCTCCTACAATGAGCAGTTCTTC. It translates to CASSLAHTGGSSYNEQFF.

To note about this clone: Other DNA sequences in the same sample also yield this CDR3. The J gene is TRBJ1-5, the V gene TRBV7-8; possibly TRBD1 for D (5 bases). Germline CDR1 SGHVS, CDR2 FQNEAQ. The CDR3 consists of 13 residues. V was clipped by 2 bases and J by 4 bases, with 6 bases between them. This CDR3 reads CASSLQGNQPQHF. The CDR3 DNA is TGTGCCAGCAGCTTACAGGGAAATCAGCCCCAGCATTTT. Together with reference TRBV7-8 and TRBJ1-5, the CDR3 gives the full variable domain: GAGVSQSPRYKVAKRGQDVALRCDPISGHVSLFWYQQALGQGPEFLTYFQNEAQLDKSGLPSDRFFAERPEGSVSTLKIQRTQQEDSAVYLCASSLQGNQPQHFGDGTRLSIL.

The chain recombines TRBV30 with TRBJ1-2, with TRBD1 as a possible D gene (6 bases). The CDR3 totals 16 residues. Trimming took off 2 bases at V and 4 bases at J, with 20 bases between the two ends. Germline assignment: CDR1 GTSNPN and CDR2 SVGIG (reference sequence). This CDR3 reads CAWSRDNLNPIYGYTF. CDR3 sequence (DNA): TGTGCCTGGAGTCGGGACAACTTAAACCCCATCTATGGCTACACCTTC.

The chain is built from TRBV27 and TRBJ2-3; 8 positions match TRBD2. With 8 bases clipped from V and 5 bases from J, the junction kept 6 bases outside the gene matches. Germline-derived CDR1 and CDR2 are MNHEY and SMNVEV (reference sequence). The CDR3 runs 13 residues. The CDR3 protein is CASGTRVVDTQYF. The CDR3 nucleotides read TGTGCCAGCGGGACTAGGGTGGTAGATACGCAGTATTTT.

This sequence joins TRBV10-3 and TRBJ1-3; D possibly corresponds to TRBD1 (6 bases). The CDR3 consists of 15 residues. Germline V lookup: CDR1 ENHRY, CDR2 SYGVKD. V was pared by 5 bases and J by 2 bases, with 13 bases between. DNA of the CDR3: TGTGCCATCAGTACGAAGACAGGTGCTGGAAACACCATATATTTT. Residues: CAISTKTGAGNTIYF.

CDR3: CASFRRGMNTEAFF. DNA for the CDR3: TGTGCCAGTTTCAGAAGAGGGATGAACACTGAAGCTTTCTTT. The rearrangement links TRBV6-5 to TRBJ1-1, with D unresolved. Germline V lookup: CDR1 MNHEY, CDR2 SVGAGI. V was shortened by 9 bases and J by 0 bases, with 14 bases between the two germline ends. This CDR3 has 14 residues.

The rearrangement uses TRBV7-9 and TRBJ2-4; 8 bases are a match to TRBD2. The CDR3 sequence is 17 residues long. Germline V gives CDR1 SEHNR, CDR2 FQNEAQ (reference sequence). Trimming took 6 bases from V and 0 from J; bases not matched to a gene: 10. The CDR3: CASRPRSTSGAKNIQYF. DNA of the CDR3: TGTGCCAGCAGACCAAGATCCACTAGCGGAGCCAAAAACATTCAGTACTTC.

The chain combines TRBV6-2 or TRBV6-3 with TRBJ2-1, with 7 bases identical to TRBD2. V shed 4 bases and J 8 bases; nucleotides not matched to a gene: 5. CDR3 length: 13 amino acids. Germline assignment: CDR1 MNHEY and CDR2 SVGEGT. The DNA of the CDR3 is TGTGCCAGCAGTTCCTGGACTAGGGATGAGCAGTTCTTC. As protein: CASSSWTRDEQFF.

This clone was observed a single time. This chain connects TRBV10-2 to TRBJ2-7, with TRBD1 identical over 9 bases. CDR3 length: 13 amino acids. CDR1 is WSHSY and CDR2 is SAAADI in the germline V gene. Trimming removed 4 bases from V and 4 bases from J; junction bases left unmatched: 2. The CDR3: CASSGTGDYEQYF. The DNA of the CDR3 is TGCGCCAGCAGTGGGACAGGGGATTACGAGCAGTACTTC.

The J gene is TRBJ2-7, the V gene TRBV2, with D hard to call. Germline CDR1 is SNHLY and CDR2 is FYNNEI. There are 16 residues in the CDR3. V was cut by 0 bases and J by 0 bases, with 12 bases left in between. The CDR3 DNA reads as TGTGCCAGCAGTGAAGCGCTGCAGGCGAGCTCCTACGAGCAGTACTTC. Translating it yields CASSEALQASSYEQYF.

The genes are TRBV7-9 and TRBJ1-1, with D maybe TRBD1 (6 bases). V shed 3 bases and J shed 7 bases, with 9 bases lying between them. This CDR3 spans 12 amino acids. Germline V gives CDR1 SEHNR, CDR2 FQNEAQ (reference sequence). CDR3 bases: TGTGCCAGCAGCTTTAAACAGGGTGAAGCTTTCTTT. It is translated as CASSFKQGEAFF.

V and J are TRBV4-3 and TRBJ2-4, with D maybe TRBD2 (5 bases). The germline V gene has CDR1 LGHNA and CDR2 YSLEER. V dropped 0 bases and J dropped 3 bases, with 12 bases sitting between them. The CDR3 spans 16 residues. The CDR3 coding sequence is TGCGCCAGCAGCCAAGATTTAGGGAGAGACAAAAACATTCAGTACTTC. This gives the protein CASSQDLGRDKNIQYF.

The chain is built from TRBV2 and TRBJ2-1; D gene uncertain. The germline CDR1 and CDR2 sequences are SNHLY and FYNNEI. The CDR3 has 13 residues. Trimming shortened V by 6 bases and J by 1 base, and 7 bases separated the two germline ends. The CDR3 reads CASSAGSYNEQFF. CDR3 in DNA: TGTGCCAGCAGCGCCGGGTCCTACAATGAGCAGTTCTTC.

The chain carries TRBV6-1 and TRBJ1-2; 8 bases fit TRBD1. The length of the CDR3 is 15 residues. The germline CDR1 and CDR2 sequences are MNHNS and SASEGT. V was pared by 7 bases and J by 6 bases, with 13 bases of the junction left unmatched. CDR3 coding DNA: TGTGCCAGCACCGAAAGCGGCAGGGGGCGGGATGGCTACACCTTC. Protein: CASTESGRGRDGYTF.

This chain links TRBV12-3 or TRBV12-4 with TRBJ2-7, with D hard to call. V shed 6 bases and J shed 3 bases, with 12 bases lying between them. The CDR3 covers 13 residues. CDR3 coding DNA: TGTGCCAGCAGGACCGACACGGACTACGAGCAGTACTTC. It specifies CASRTDTDYEQYF.

V is TRBV9 and J is TRBJ2-7; 8 positions match TRBD1. The germline gives CDR1 SGDLS, CDR2 YYNGEE. J gave up 6 bases and V 0 bases, and 8 bases lay outside the gene matches. There are 15 residues in the CDR3. CDR3 residues: CASSVGDRGVGEQYF. For the CDR3, the DNA is TGTGCCAGCAGCGTAGGTGACAGGGGTGTTGGCGAGCAGTACTTC.

This rearrangement joins TRBV6-5 to TRBJ1-2, with D unclear. V dropped 10 bases and J dropped 7 bases, with 16 bases sitting between them. CDR1 is MNHEY and CDR2 is SVGAGI in the germline V gene. The CDR3 sequence is 12 residues long. The CDR3 DNA follows: TGTGCCACCAGACGTAGTGAATCTGGCTACACCTTC. Translated, it gives CATRRSESGYTF.

The table lists this clone with a count of one. J is TRBJ1-2 and V is TRBV4-2; a possible D gene is TRBD1 (6 bases). Between the trimmed V and J ends, which lost 7 bases and 3 bases, there was a span of 12 bases. There are 13 residues in the CDR3. In germline, CDR1 is LGHNA, CDR2 YNFKEQ. CDR3: CASTRSGDYGYTF. DNA for the CDR3: TGTGCCAGCACACGATCAGGGGACTATGGCTACACCTTC.

The V call is TRBV3-1 (or the pseudogene TRBV3-2), the J call TRBJ1-6; possible D gene TRBD1, 6 bases. The CDR3 sequence is 16 residues long. The V gene's germline CDR1 is LGHDT and CDR2 YNNKEL (reference sequence). Between the trimmed V and J ends, which lost 1 base and 7 bases, there was a span of 14 bases. CDR3: CASSQGYGQTNSPLHF. The CDR3 nucleotides are TGTGCCAGCAGCCAAGGCTACGGACAGACGAATTCACCCCTCCACTTT.

V gene TRBV7-9 combines with J gene TRBJ1-1; D perhaps matches TRBD1 (5 bases). CDR1 is SEHNR and CDR2 is FQNEAQ in the germline V gene (reference sequence). The CDR3 totals 16 residues. Trimming removed 7 bases at V and 0 bases at J, with 18 bases between. The DNA of the CDR3 is TGTGCCAGCAACCCCGGGCGTATAGGGGTGAACACTGAAGCTTTCTTT. Translation: CASNPGRIGVNTEAFF.

This clone is classed as medium-sized. The V gene is TRBV4-2, the J gene TRBJ2-3; D is ambiguous. Trimming removed 0 bases at V and 2 bases at J, with 6 bases between. The CDR3 extends over 14 amino acids. Germline V gives CDR1 LGHNA, CDR2 YNFKEQ. CDR3 in amino acids: CASSQDTATDTQYF. In DNA form, the CDR3 reads TGTGCCAGCAGCCAAGATACAGCCACAGATACGCAGTATTTT.

This rearrangement joins TRBV5-1 to TRBJ2-5, with TRBD1 as a possible D gene (6 bases). The CDR3 is 13 amino acids. The V end was cut by 6 bases, the J end by 1 base, with 10 bases between. Germline values: CDR1 SGHRS, CDR2 YFSETQ. The CDR3 here is CASNNRVQETQYF. CDR3 sequence (DNA): TGCGCCAGCAACAACAGGGTCCAAGAGACCCAGTACTTC.

This clone was seen just once. The chain couples TRBV20-1 to TRBJ2-1, with D tentatively TRBD1 (6 bases). The germline gives CDR1 DFQATT, CDR2 SNEGSKA (reference sequence). The CDR3 extends over 15 amino acids. V lost 3 bases and J lost 11, with 23 bases in between. This chain's CDR3 is CSASDRRSSGIKQFF. In DNA form, the CDR3 reads TGCAGTGCTAGTGACAGGAGGAGCTCGGGGATAAAGCAGTTCTTC.

V and J are TRBV10-2 and TRBJ1-1; 11 nucleotides agree with TRBD1. Trimming cost V 3 bases and J 4 bases; bases outside gene matches: 4. Germline CDR1 reads WSHSY; CDR2 reads SAAADI. This CDR3 is built from 15 residues. The chain's CDR3 is CASSDPGQGGTEAFF. The CDR3 DNA reads TGCGCCAGCAGTGACCCGGGACAGGGGGGCACTGAAGCTTTCTTT.

The chain recombines TRBV12-3 or TRBV12-4 with TRBJ1-1; D is undetermined. V gave up 7 bases and J gave up 4 bases, with 13 bases separating them. The CDR3 length is 13 residues. This chain's CDR3 is CASTPRVGTEAFF. Written as DNA, the CDR3 is TGTGCCAGCACCCCCCGGGTCGGCACTGAAGCTTTCTTT.

The gene calls are TRBV21-1 and TRBJ2-7; the D call in the table, TRBD2, was not verified against the DNA. TRBV21-1 is tagged as a pseudogene. This CDR3 contains 10 residues. CDR3 amino acids: CASLGREQYF. CDR3 DNA sequence: TGTGCCAGCCTGGGGAGGGAGCAGTACTTC.

The chain joins TRBV19 to TRBJ1-1; D ambiguous. The CDR3 covers 15 residues. Germline V gene data show CDR1 as LNHDA and CDR2 as SQIVND (reference sequence). Trimming stripped 4 bases from V and 0 bases from J, with 12 bases between. The CDR3 loop is CASSTLARMNTEAFF. CDR3 coding DNA: TGTGCCAGTAGTACCCTAGCCCGGATGAACACTGAAGCTTTCTTT.

This clone was picked up a small number of times. Other DNA sequences in the same sample also yield this CDR3. The V call is TRBV4-2, the J call TRBJ1-4; D gene uncertain. CDR1 is LGHNA, CDR2 YNFKEQ, per germline. V dropped 1 base and J dropped 0 bases, with 6 bases sitting between them. The CDR3 totals 15 residues. The CDR3 DNA reads TGTGCCAGCAGCCAAGTCAGTGCAACTAATGAAAAACTGTTTTTT. Its protein product is CASSQVSATNEKLFF.

V gene TRBV6-5 combines with J gene TRBJ2-2; tentatively, D is TRBD2 (5 bases). V shed 7 bases and J shed 7 bases, with 16 bases lying between them. Germline V gene lookup returns CDR1 MNHEY and CDR2 SVGAGI. This CDR3 has 14 residues. CDR3 region: CASTPLRVNGELFF. In nucleotides, the CDR3 is TGTGCCAGCACCCCCTTGCGGGTAAACGGGGAGCTGTTTTTT.